This T cell receptor (beta chain) originates from a study of shared clonotypes between healthy human individuals. Data came from immunoSEQ multiplex PCR; TCRdb stores just in-frame clones and leaves some out. The data hold under 600,000 clones, with roughly 97% observed a single time. Points from the study as a whole: Memory subsets generally showed lower estimated richness than naive subsets. Non-shared clonotypes had lower generation probabilities than those shared by all four donors.

On this clone itself: Antigen specificity is unknown.

Germline V gene data show CDR1 as GTSNPN and CDR2 as SVGIG (reference sequence). This CDR3 comprises 15 residues. The V and J ends lost 3 bases and 4 bases respectively, with 18 bases between them. Splitting the CD4+ cells yielded a CD45RA+ naive subset and a CD45RA-negative memory subset. The sequenced material came from naive CD4+ T cells sorted from blood. Documented subset: CD45RA+ positively selected. This sequence was found in a woman in her 30s in good health. This sequence joins TRBV30 and TRBJ1-2; unclear D gene. CDR3 region: CAWSGRDPALYGYTF. The DNA of the CDR3 is TGTGCCTGGAGCGGAAGAGACCCTGCCCTCTATGGCTACACCTTC.